Listed below are T cell receptor beta chains from one sample, sequenced in a study of blood T cell repertoires in COVID-19. Clones were read by immunoSEQ multiplex PCR, and TCRdb kept only the in-frame ones, dropping some. The table has about 130,000 clones, approximately 81% seen once; the top ten hold about 40%. Source material: peripheral blood. The receptor set was obtained from a man aged 40-49 years with active or convalescent COVID-19. The CDR3 runs from the conserved cysteine through the conserved F or W. D genes are given only for firm matches. The size field is filled for only some rows; it gives once, few, many or a size class.

J: TRBJ1-1; D: .; V: TRBV23-1; size: .; DNA: TGCGCCACCCCCGGGACACTGAACACTGAAGCTTTCTTT; CDR3: CATPGTLNTEAFF
J: TRBJ2-7; D: .; V: TRBV9; size: .; DNA: TGTGCCAGCAGCGTAGAGGGGGCGGGGCAGCAGTACTTC; CDR3: CASSVEGAGQQYF
J: TRBJ1-5; D: TRBD1; V: TRBV7-2; size: .; DNA: TGTGCCAGCAGCTTAGGTGGGACAGGGGGCAATCAGCCCCAGCATTTT; CDR3: CASSLGGTGGNQPQHF
J: TRBJ1-2; D: TRBD1; V: TRBV30; size: .; DNA: TGTGCCTGGAGTCCCCCCAGGGGGATCTATGGCTACACCTTC; CDR3: CAWSPPRGIYGYTF
J: TRBJ2-3; D: TRBD1; V: TRBV4-3; size: .; DNA: TGCGCCAGCAGCCAGAACAGGGGGAACACAGATACGCAGTATTTT; CDR3: CASSQNRGNTDTQYF
J: TRBJ1-2; D: .; V: TRBV7-9; size: .; DNA: TGTGCCAGCAGCTCGACAGGCGGCAACTATGGCTACACCTTC; CDR3: CASSSTGGNYGYTF
J: TRBJ2-7; D: TRBD2; V: TRBV3-1/TRBV3-2; size: .; DNA: TGTGCCAGCAGCCTCGGGACTAGCGGGAACTACGAGCAGTACTTC; CDR3: CASSLGTSGNYEQYF
J: TRBJ2-1; D: TRBD2; V: TRBV7-8; size: .; DNA: TGTGCCAGCAGCTTAGCGGGGGGGTACAATGAGCAGTTCTTC; CDR3: CASSLAGGYNEQFF
J: TRBJ1-6; D: .; V: TRBV7-8; size: many; DNA: TGTGCCAGCAGCTTAGGTGGACTGAGCTCCTATAATTCACCCCTCCACTTT; CDR3: CASSLGGLSSYNSPLHF
J: TRBJ2-5; D: TRBD1; V: TRBV29-1; size: .; DNA: TGCAGCGTTGATTACAGGGGTGAGACCCAGTACTTC; CDR3: CSVDYRGETQYF
J: TRBJ1-4; D: .; V: TRBV30; size: few; DNA: TGTGCCTGGCAACAGTCAACTAATGAAAAACTGTTTTTT; CDR3: CAWQQSTNEKLFF
J: TRBJ2-7; D: .; V: TRBV7-2; size: once; DNA: TGTGCCAGCAGCTTCTCAAGCAGGAACGAGCAGTACTTC; CDR3: CASSFSSRNEQYF
J: TRBJ1-2; D: TRBD1; V: TRBV7-2; size: once; DNA: TGTGCCAGCAGCCTGGACAGGGTTAATGGCTACACCTTC; CDR3: CASSLDRVNGYTF
J: TRBJ1-2; D: .; V: TRBV6-5; size: .; DNA: TGTGCCAGCAGAGACTCCTTAGCGGGCTACACCTTC; CDR3: CASRDSLAGYTF
J: TRBJ1-3; D: .; V: TRBV29-1; size: .; DNA: TGCAGCGTTGAAGAAGTGCGGGGAAACACCATATATTTT; CDR3: CSVEEVRGNTIYF
J: TRBJ1-1; D: .; V: TRBV7-8; size: .; DNA: TGTGCCAGCAGCTTAGGGGGCCCGAACACTGAAGCTTTCTTT; CDR3: CASSLGGPNTEAFF
J: TRBJ1-4; D: .; V: TRBV28; size: .; DNA: TGTGCCAGCAGTTTAGTACAGGGTGGAGAAAAACTGTTTTTT; CDR3: CASSLVQGGEKLFF
J: TRBJ2-3; D: TRBD2; V: TRBV30; size: .; DNA: TGTGCCTGGCGGCGGGGGGGGACAGATACGCAGTATTTT; CDR3: CAWRRGGTDTQYF
J: TRBJ2-7; D: .; V: TRBV2; size: .; DNA: TGTGCCAGCAGTGAACCACGGACTGGTTACGAGCAGTACTTC; CDR3: CASSEPRTGYEQYF
J: TRBJ1-3; D: TRBD1; V: TRBV27; size: .; DNA: TGTGCCAGCAGTACAGGGGGCGCCGGCAGAAACACCATATATTTT; CDR3: CASSTGGAGRNTIYF
J: TRBJ1-1; D: TRBD1; V: TRBV29-1; size: many; DNA: TGCAGCGTTGTCGGACAGGACGGAACTGAAGCTTTCTTT; CDR3: CSVVGQDGTEAFF
J: TRBJ2-7; D: TRBD2; V: TRBV3-1/TRBV3-2; size: .; DNA: TGTGCCAGCAGCCAAGTCGGGGGGGACGAGCAGTACTTC; CDR3: CASSQVGGDEQYF
J: TRBJ2-7; D: .; V: TRBV2; size: .; DNA: TGTGCCAGCAGTGTAGACACCCCCTACGAGCAGTACTTC; CDR3: CASSVDTPYEQYF
J: TRBJ1-2; D: .; V: TRBV5-4; size: .; DNA: TGTGCCAGTACGGGGGAGAACTATGGCTACACCTTC; CDR3: CASTGENYGYTF
J: TRBJ2-7; D: .; V: TRBV7-2; size: .; DNA: TGTGCCAGCAGCTTAGGGGGGGGCATCGAGCAGTACTTC; CDR3: CASSLGGGIEQYF
J: TRBJ2-5; D: .; V: TRBV18; size: once; DNA: TGTGCCAGCTCACCGCTGGAGCAAGAGACCCAGTACTTC; CDR3: CASSPLEQETQYF
J: TRBJ2-2; D: TRBD1; V: TRBV9; size: .; DNA: TGTGCCAGCAGCGTACCGACAGGGGGGCACACCGGGGAGCTGTTTTTT; CDR3: CASSVPTGGHTGELFF
J: TRBJ1-2; D: .; V: TRBV28; size: .; DNA: TGTGCCAGCAGTGATGGGGGGACCCACTATGGCTACACCTTC; CDR3: CASSDGGTHYGYTF
J: TRBJ1-1; D: .; V: TRBV6-5; size: .; DNA: TGTGCCAGCAGGCGAGCCGGTCGTGGCACTGAAGCTTTCTTT; CDR3: CASRRAGRGTEAFF
J: TRBJ2-3; D: TRBD2; V: TRBV5-1; size: .; DNA: TGCACCAGCAGCGCGGGGGAAGCCAGGGATACGCAGTATTTT; CDR3: CTSSAGEARDTQYF
J: TRBJ2-5; D: TRBD2; V: TRBV9; size: .; DNA: TGTGCCAGCAGCGTAGACGGCGTCGGGGGGGAGACCCAGTACTTC; CDR3: CASSVDGVGGETQYF
J: TRBJ2-7; D: TRBD1; V: TRBV7-9; size: .; DNA: TGTGCCAGCAGCTTAGGTGAATCGGGACAGTTTACCTACGAGCAGTACTTC; CDR3: CASSLGESGQFTYEQYF
J: TRBJ2-7; D: TRBD2; V: TRBV6-1; size: .; DNA: TGTGCCAGCAGTGATCCAGGACTAGAGGGGCAGTACTTC; CDR3: CASSDPGLEGQYF
J: TRBJ2-1; D: .; V: TRBV7-2; size: .; DNA: TGTGCCAGCAGATACCAGGGCGCCAATGAGCAGTTCTTC; CDR3: CASRYQGANEQFF
J: TRBJ2-3; D: TRBD2; V: TRBV7-3; size: .; DNA: TGTGCCAGCAGCTTAGCTAGCGGAAGCACAGATACGCAGTATTTT; CDR3: CASSLASGSTDTQYF
J: TRBJ2-7; D: TRBD1; V: TRBV5-4; size: .; DNA: TGTGCCAGCAGCTTGTCTGAGGGGGCGGTCTACGAGCAGTACTTC; CDR3: CASSLSEGAVYEQYF